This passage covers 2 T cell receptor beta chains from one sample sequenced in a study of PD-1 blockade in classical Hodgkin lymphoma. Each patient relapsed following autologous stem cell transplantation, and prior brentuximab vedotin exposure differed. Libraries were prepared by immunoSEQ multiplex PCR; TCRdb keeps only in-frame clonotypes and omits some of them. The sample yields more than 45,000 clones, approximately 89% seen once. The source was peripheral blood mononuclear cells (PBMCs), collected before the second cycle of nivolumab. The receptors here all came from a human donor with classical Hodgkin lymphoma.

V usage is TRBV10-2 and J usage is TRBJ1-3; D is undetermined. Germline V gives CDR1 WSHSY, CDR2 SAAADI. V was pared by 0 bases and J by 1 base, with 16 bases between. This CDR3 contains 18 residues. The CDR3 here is CASSESDLAPESGNTIYF. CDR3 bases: TGCGCCAGCAGTGAGTCGGATTTGGCCCCAGAGTCTGGAAACACCATATATTTT.

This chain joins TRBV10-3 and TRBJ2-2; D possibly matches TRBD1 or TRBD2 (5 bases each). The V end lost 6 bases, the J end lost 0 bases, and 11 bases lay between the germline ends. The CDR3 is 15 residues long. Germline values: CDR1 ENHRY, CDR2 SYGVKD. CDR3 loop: CAIRPGTANTGELFF. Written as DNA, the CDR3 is TGTGCCATCAGGCCCGGGACGGCGAACACCGGGGAGCTGTTTTTT.